A selection of T cell receptor beta chains follows, all from one sample in a study of T cells after yellow fever vaccination. Using its own MiXCR run on the 5' RACE reads, TCRdb lists one record per CDR3 protein. This sample carries 95,000 to 150,000 distinct CDR3 sequences, over 12% of them seen once, and the ten largest clones take 43%. Sequences were derived from CD8+ T cells sorted from PBMCs, sampled 5 days after the yellow fever booster vaccination. The receptors come from a man between 18 and 29 years old who received the YFV17D yellow fever vaccine. Both conserved end residues are part of each CDR3. The order of the fields is clone size, V gene, J gene, D gene, CDR3 protein. D genes are given only for firm matches. Not all rows give a size; the values are once, few, many and, for expanded clones, a class.

size: NA; V: TRBV4-1; J: TRBJ2-7; D: NA; CDR3: CASSRDRSQSSYEQYF
size: NA; V: TRBV7-9; J: TRBJ1-5; D: NA; CDR3: CASSLVQGLSPNQPQHF
size: NA; V: TRBV6-2/TRBV6-3; J: TRBJ1-1; D: NA; CDR3: CASKSVRENTEAFF
size: few; V: TRBV10-3; J: TRBJ2-5; D: TRBD1; CDR3: CAIGGQGEETQYF
size: NA; V: TRBV21-1; J: TRBJ2-1; D: NA; CDR3: CASSKDPGLGRNEQFF
size: few; V: TRBV6-2/TRBV6-3; J: TRBJ2-1; D: NA; CDR3: CASSYQEYNEQFF
size: few; V: TRBV20-1; J: TRBJ1-5; D: TRBD1; CDR3: CSAGDRGGAQPQHF
size: few; V: TRBV7-9; J: TRBJ2-1; D: NA; CDR3: CASSPNLLDEQFF
size: NA; V: TRBV7-9; J: TRBJ2-1; D: TRBD2; CDR3: CASSLGAGGPNEQFF
size: few; V: TRBV7-6; J: TRBJ2-1; D: NA; CDR3: CASSLARGGVYNEQFF
size: once; V: TRBV7-9; J: TRBJ2-1; D: NA; CDR3: CASSLVVGPYNEQFF
size: few; V: TRBV9; J: TRBJ2-7; D: TRBD1; CDR3: CASSVDGRGLDEQYF
size: many; V: TRBV5-4; J: TRBJ2-2; D: TRBD2; CDR3: CASSFGGADTGELFF
size: NA; V: TRBV6-5; J: TRBJ1-1; D: TRBD1; CDR3: CASSPPGTVIMNTEAFF
size: NA; V: TRBV20-1; J: TRBJ2-1; D: NA; CDR3: CSAPQGFKYNEQFF
size: many; V: TRBV2; J: TRBJ1-2; D: NA; CDR3: CASSDIGLRANYGYTF
size: few; V: TRBV5-1; J: TRBJ2-7; D: TRBD1; CDR3: CASSTGQAAYEQYF
size: NA; V: TRBV4-1; J: TRBJ1-5; D: NA; CDR3: CASSQRPGMMEPQHF
size: NA; V: TRBV12-3/TRBV12-4; J: TRBJ1-5; D: NA; CDR3: CASRPWPDGRNQPQHF
size: many; V: TRBV6-2/TRBV6-3; J: TRBJ2-5; D: NA; CDR3: CASSRMGPTKWQETQYF
size: many; V: TRBV4-3; J: TRBJ1-6; D: NA; CDR3: CASSPRQSSYNSPLHF
size: NA; V: TRBV12-3/TRBV12-4; J: TRBJ2-1; D: TRBD1; CDR3: CASSSDRGKGNEQFF